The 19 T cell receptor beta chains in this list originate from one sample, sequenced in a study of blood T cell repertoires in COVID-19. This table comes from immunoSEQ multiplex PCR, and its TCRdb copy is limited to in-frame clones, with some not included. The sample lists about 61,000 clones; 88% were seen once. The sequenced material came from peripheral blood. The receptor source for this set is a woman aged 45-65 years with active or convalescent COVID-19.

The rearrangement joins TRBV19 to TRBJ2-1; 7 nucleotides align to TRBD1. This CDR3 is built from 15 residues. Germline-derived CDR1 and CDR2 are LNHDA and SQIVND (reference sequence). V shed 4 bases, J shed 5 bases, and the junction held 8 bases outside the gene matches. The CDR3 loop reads CASSKPGQPNNEQFF. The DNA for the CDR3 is TGTGCCAGTAGTAAACCGGGACAGCCGAACAATGAGCAGTTCTTC.

This CDR3 is CASSSPGQGDNGYTF. Written as DNA, the CDR3 is TGTGCCAGCAGTTCCCCGGGACAGGGTGACAATGGCTACACCTTC. V is TRBV27 and J is TRBJ1-2, with 9 bases matching TRBD1. Germline V gives CDR1 MNHEY, CDR2 SMNVEV (reference sequence). The ends lost 4 bases at V and 6 bases at J; junction bases unmatched: 9. The CDR3 loop spans 15 amino acids.

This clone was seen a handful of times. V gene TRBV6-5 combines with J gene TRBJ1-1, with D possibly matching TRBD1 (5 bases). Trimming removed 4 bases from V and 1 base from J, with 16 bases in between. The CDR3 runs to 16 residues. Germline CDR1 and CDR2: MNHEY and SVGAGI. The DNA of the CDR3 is TGTGCCAGCAGTTCGGCGCGGGACCCTGAGAACACTGAAGCTTTCTTT. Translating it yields CASSSARDPENTEAFF.

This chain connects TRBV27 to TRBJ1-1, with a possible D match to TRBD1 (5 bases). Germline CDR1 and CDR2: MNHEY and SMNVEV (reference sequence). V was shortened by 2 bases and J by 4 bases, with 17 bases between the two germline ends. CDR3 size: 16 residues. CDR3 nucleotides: TGTGCCAGCAGTTTAGGGGCCCAGAGGATTACCACTGAAGCTTTCTTT. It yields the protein CASSLGAQRITTEAFF.

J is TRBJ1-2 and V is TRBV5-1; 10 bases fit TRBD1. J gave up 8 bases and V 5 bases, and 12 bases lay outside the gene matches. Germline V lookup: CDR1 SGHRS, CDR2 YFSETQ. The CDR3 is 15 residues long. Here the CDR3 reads CASRVQTGGGLGYTF. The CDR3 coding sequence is TGCGCCAGCAGAGTACAGACAGGGGGCGGACTGGGCTACACCTTC.

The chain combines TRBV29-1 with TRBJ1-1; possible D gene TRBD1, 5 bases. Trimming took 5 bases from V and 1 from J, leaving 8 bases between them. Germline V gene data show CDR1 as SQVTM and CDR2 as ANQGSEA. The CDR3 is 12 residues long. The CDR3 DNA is TGCAGCGTTCGTCAGGGGAACACTGAAGCTTTCTTT. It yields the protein CSVRQGNTEAFF.

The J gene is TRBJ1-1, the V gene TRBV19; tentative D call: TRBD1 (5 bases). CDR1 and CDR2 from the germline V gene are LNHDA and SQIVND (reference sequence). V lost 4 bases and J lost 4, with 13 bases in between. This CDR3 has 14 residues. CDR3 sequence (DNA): TGTGCCAGTAGTACAGTGGGGGGTGGCACTGAAGCTTTCTTT. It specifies CASSTVGGGTEAFF. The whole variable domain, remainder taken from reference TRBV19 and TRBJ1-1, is DGGITQSPKYLFRKEGQNVTLSCEQNLNHDAMYWYRQDPGQGLRLIYYSQIVNDFQKGDIAEGYSVSREKKESFPLTVTSAQKNPTAFYLCASSTVGGGTEAFFGQGTRLTVV.

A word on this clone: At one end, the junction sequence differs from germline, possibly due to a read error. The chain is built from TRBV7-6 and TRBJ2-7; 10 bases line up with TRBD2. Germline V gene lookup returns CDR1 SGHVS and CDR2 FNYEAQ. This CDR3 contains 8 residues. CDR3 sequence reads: CASGTSDF. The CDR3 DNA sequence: TGTGCCAGCGGGACTAGCGACTTC.

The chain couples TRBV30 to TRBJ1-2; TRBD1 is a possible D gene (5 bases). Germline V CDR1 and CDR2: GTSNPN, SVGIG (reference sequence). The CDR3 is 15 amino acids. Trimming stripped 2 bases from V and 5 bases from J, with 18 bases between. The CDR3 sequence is CAWSTGGVPGYGYTF. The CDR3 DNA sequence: TGTGCCTGGAGTACTGGGGGGGTCCCCGGGTATGGCTACACCTTC.

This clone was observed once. As DNA, the CDR3 is TGTGCCAGCAGCCAGAACCGCTACGAGCAGTACTTC. Amino acids: CASSQNRYEQYF. The rearrangement links TRBV12-3 or TRBV12-4 to TRBJ2-7; D gene ambiguous. Trimming left V 6 bases short and J 3 bases short, with 9 bases between. The CDR3 totals 12 residues.

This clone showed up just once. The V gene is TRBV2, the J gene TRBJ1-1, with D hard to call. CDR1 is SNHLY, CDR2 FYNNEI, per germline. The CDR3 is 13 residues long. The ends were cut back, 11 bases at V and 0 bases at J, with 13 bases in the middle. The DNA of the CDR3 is TGTGCCGACAAACAGCACATGAACACTGAAGCTTTCTTT. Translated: CADKQHMNTEAFF.

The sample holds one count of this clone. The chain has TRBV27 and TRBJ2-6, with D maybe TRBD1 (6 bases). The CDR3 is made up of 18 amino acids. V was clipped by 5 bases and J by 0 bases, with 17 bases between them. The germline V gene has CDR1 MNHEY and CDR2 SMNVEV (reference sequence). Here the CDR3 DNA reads TGTGCCAGCAGTCGTAGAACAGGGATTAGCTCTGGGGCCAACGTCCTGACTTTC. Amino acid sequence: CASSRRTGISSGANVLTF.

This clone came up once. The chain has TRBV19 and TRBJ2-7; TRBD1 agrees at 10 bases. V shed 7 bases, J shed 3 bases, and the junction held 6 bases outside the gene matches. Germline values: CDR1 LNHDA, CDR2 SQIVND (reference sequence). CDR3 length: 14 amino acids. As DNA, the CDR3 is TGTGCCAGTACATCGACAGGGGGCAACTACGAGCAGTACTTC. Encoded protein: CASTSTGGNYEQYF.

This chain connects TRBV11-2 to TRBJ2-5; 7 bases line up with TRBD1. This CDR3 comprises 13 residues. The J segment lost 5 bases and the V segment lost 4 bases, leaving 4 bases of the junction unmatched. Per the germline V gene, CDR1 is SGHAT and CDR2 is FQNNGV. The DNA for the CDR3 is TGTGCCAGCAGCTCCGACAGGGTGGAGACCCAGTACTTC. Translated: CASSSDRVETQYF.

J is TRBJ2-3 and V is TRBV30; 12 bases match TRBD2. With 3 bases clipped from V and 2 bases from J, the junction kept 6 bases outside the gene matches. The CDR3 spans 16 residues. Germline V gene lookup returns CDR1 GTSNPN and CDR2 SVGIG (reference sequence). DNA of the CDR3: TGTGCCTGGAGCGGGGGACTAGCGGGCCACACAGATACGCAGTATTTT. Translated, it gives CAWSGGLAGHTDTQYF.

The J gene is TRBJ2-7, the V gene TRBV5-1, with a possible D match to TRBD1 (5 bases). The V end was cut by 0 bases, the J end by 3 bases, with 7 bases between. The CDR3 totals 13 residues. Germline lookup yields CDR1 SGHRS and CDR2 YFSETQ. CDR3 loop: CASSLGQHYEQYF. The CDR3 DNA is TGCGCCAGCAGCTTGGGACAGCACTACGAGCAGTACTTC.

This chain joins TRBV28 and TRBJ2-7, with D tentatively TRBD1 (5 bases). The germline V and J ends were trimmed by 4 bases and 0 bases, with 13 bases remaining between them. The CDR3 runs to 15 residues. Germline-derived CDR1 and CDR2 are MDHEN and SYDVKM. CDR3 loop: CASSSGHRSSYEQYF. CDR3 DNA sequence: TGTGCCAGCAGTTCAGGACACCGAAGCTCCTACGAGCAGTACTTC.

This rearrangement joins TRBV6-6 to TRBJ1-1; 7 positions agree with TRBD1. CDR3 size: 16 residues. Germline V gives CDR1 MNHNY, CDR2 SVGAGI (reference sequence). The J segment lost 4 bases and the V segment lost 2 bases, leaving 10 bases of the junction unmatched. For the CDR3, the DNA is TGTGCCAGCAGTTACAGACCGACAGGGCGGGGCACTGAAGCTTTCTTT. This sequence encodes CASSYRPTGRGTEAFF.

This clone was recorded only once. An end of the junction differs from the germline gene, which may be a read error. The CDR3 reads CASSWGQGGRETQYF. The CDR3 bases are TGTGCTAGCAGCTGGGGACAGGGGGGACGAGAGACCCAGTACTTC. V and J are TRBV7-7 and TRBJ2-5, with 11 bases that match TRBD1. In germline, CDR1 is SSHAT, CDR2 FNYEAQ (reference sequence). The CDR3 extends over 15 amino acids.